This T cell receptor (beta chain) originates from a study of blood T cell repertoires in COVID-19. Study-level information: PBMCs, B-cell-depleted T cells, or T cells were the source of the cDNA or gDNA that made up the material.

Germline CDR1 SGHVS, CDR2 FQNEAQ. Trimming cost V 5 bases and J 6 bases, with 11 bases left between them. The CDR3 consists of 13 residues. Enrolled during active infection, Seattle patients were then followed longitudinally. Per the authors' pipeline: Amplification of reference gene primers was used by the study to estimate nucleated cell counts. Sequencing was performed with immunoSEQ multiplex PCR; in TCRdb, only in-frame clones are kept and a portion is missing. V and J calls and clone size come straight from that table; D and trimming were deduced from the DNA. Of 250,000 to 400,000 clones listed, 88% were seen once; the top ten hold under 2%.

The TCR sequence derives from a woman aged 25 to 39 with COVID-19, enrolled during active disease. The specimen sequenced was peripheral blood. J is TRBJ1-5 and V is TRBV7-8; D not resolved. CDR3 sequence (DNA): TGTGCCAGCAGCACTAGCGGAGGTCAGCCCCAGCATTTT. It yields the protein CASSTSGGQPQHF. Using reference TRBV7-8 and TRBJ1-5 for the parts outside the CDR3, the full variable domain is GAGVSQSPRYKVAKRGQDVALRCDPISGHVSLFWYQQALGQGPEFLTYFQNEAQLDKSGLPSDRFFAERPEGSVSTLKIQRTQQEDSAVYLCASSTSGGQPQHFGDGTRLSIL.